What follows is one T cell receptor beta chain and its context. Sequencing used immunoSEQ multiplex PCR; TCRdb keeps in-frame clones, though not all of them. The sample holds some 1,900,000 clones, just under 95% seen once. Naive-designated CD8 cells lacked CD45RO, were positively enriched for CCR7, and omitted terminally differentiated effector memory CD45RA+ cells. The sample belongs to a study of shared clonotypes between healthy human individuals. V was cut by 1 base and J by 1 base, with 13 bases left in between. Germline CDR1 and CDR2: SGHAT and FQNNGV. CDR3 size: 16 residues. This sequence was found in a man aged 18 to 29 in good health. The genes are TRBV11-2 and TRBJ2-5; TRBD2 might be the D (6 bases). Material: naive CD8+ T cells sorted from blood. The CDR3: CASSLGWGEFQETQYF. The CDR3 region has the DNA TGTGCCAGCAGCTTAGGTTGGGGGGAGTTCCAAGAGACCCAGTACTTC.